These 30 T cell receptor beta chains were all obtained from the same sample, sequenced in a study of blood T cell repertoires in COVID-19 (dated by TCRdb to about 2020). The library was generated by the immunoSEQ multiplex PCR assay. Not all clones reach the TCRdb copy of this immuneACCESS table, which keeps in-frame sequences only. Checked studies attribute under half of the gap to unresolved V genes and leave the rest unexplained. Present in this sample are about 270,000 clones, less than 85% of which were seen just once. Jointly, the top ten make up around 3.2% of the sample. Sequencing was carried out using peripheral blood. All receptors derive from a woman aged 18-29 years with acute or convalescent COVID-19.

This chain uses TRBV28 with TRBJ1-2; 8 nucleotides match TRBD1. From germline, CDR1 is MDHEN and CDR2 SYDVKM. The CDR3 length is 13 residues. J lost 8 bases, V lost 4 bases, and 6 bases had no gene match. The chain's CDR3 is CASSSQGAFGYTF. The CDR3 bases are TGTGCCAGCAGTTCCCAGGGGGCGTTCGGCTACACCTTC.

This clone was counted a few times. The rearrangement links TRBV12-5 to TRBJ1-6; tentatively, D is TRBD1 (6 bases). The CDR3 consists of 16 residues. The germline V gene has CDR1 LGHNT and CDR2 FRNRAP. Trimming left V 3 bases short and J 1 base short, with 10 bases between. The CDR3 DNA is TGTGCTAGTGGTTTAACAGGGACATCCTATAATTCACCCCTCCACTTT. It encodes CASGLTGTSYNSPLHF.

The CDR3 sequence: CSGGQLNTEAFF. In DNA, the CDR3 is TGCAGCGGGGGACAGCTAAACACTGAAGCTTTCTTT. The chain recombines TRBV29-1 with TRBJ1-1; 7 positions match TRBD1. V gave up 7 bases and J gave up 2 bases; unmatched junction bases: 4. This CDR3 has 12 amino acids. Germline V gene lookup returns CDR1 SQVTM and CDR2 ANQGSEA.

The chain carries TRBV4-3 and TRBJ2-1; 8 bases map to TRBD2. With V trimmed by 0 bases and J by 8 bases, 9 bases remained unmatched. This CDR3 is built from 16 residues. CDR1 is LGHNA and CDR2 is YSLEER in the germline V gene. The CDR3 reads CASSQDPAGGRYEQFF. The CDR3 DNA reads as TGCGCCAGCAGCCAAGACCCCGCGGGAGGTCGTTATGAGCAGTTCTTC.

Of note for this clone: At one end the junction does not follow the germline gene, possibly because of a read error. The chain links TRBV2 to TRBJ2-7; 12 bases are a match to TRBD2. Germline CDR1 reads SNHLY; CDR2 reads FYNNEI. The CDR3 sequence is 14 residues long. CDR3 in amino acids: CASNPRLAGGPFVF. DNA of the CDR3: TGTGCCAGCAACCCGAGGCTAGCGGGAGGGCCATTCGTTTTC. The variable domain in full, with the rest retrieved from reference TRBV2 and TRBJ2-7, is EPEVTQTPSHQVTQMGQEVILRCVPISNHLYFYWYRQILGQKVEFLVSFYNNEISEKSEIFDDQFSVERPDGSNFTLKIRSTKLEDSAMYFCASNPRLAGGPFVFGPGTRLTVT.

This clone has a handful of counts. The rearrangement uses TRBV18 and TRBJ1-4; D is uncertain. Germline V gene sequence: CDR1 KGHSH, CDR2 LQKENI. CDR3 size: 13 residues. V shed 3 bases and J shed 9 bases, with 11 bases lying between them. The CDR3 DNA follows: TGTGCCAGCTCACCCGATAACTCTAAAAAACTGTTTTTT. Its protein product is CASSPDNSKKLFF.

This chain links TRBV28 with TRBJ2-7, with a tentative D call TRBD2 (5 bases). Germline CDR1 MDHEN, CDR2 SYDVKM. The CDR3 runs 12 residues. With 5 bases removed from V and 6 bases from J, the gap between germline ends came to 11 bases. CDR3 sequence reads: CASSRLTREQYF. CDR3 bases: TGTGCCAGCAGTCGACTAACGCGCGAGCAGTACTTC.

This chain links TRBV7-9 with TRBJ2-7; D ambiguous. V lost 1 base, J lost 4 bases, and 14 bases lay in between. Germline-derived CDR1 and CDR2 are SEHNR and FQNEAQ (reference sequence). The CDR3 spans 15 residues. The CDR3 bases are TGTGCCAGCAGCTTAGAGATCGGGTCAAGTTACGAGCAGTACTTC. This sequence encodes CASSLEIGSSYEQYF.

This clone was detected only a few times. The V call is TRBV5-1, the J call TRBJ2-7; D possibly corresponds to TRBD1 (6 bases). Germline V gene data show CDR1 as SGHRS and CDR2 as YFSETQ. The CDR3 runs 14 residues. With 3 bases removed from V and 6 bases from J, the gap between germline ends came to 16 bases. CDR3 nucleotide sequence: TGCGCCAGCAGCTGGTCGCCAGGGGTCACCGAGCAGTACTTC. Its protein product is CASSWSPGVTEQYF.

DNA for the CDR3: TGTGCCAGCAAATACAACAGGGGGCGATCGGAGGGCTACACCTTC. It translates to CASKYNRGRSEGYTF. The rearrangement joins TRBV5-6 to TRBJ1-2; 9 bases align to TRBD1. Germline CDR1 and CDR2: SGHDT and YYEEEE. The CDR3 has 15 residues. The V and J ends lost 6 bases and 8 bases, in that order; junction bases with no gene match: 14.

The J gene is TRBJ1-4, the V gene TRBV28; 8 bases are a match to TRBD1. Germline lookup yields CDR1 MDHEN and CDR2 SYDVKM. CDR3 size: 16 residues. The junction had 6 bases not matched to a gene; V was cut back by 6 bases and J by 0 bases. The CDR3 here is CASRPTGAPTNEKLFF. The CDR3 DNA follows: TGTGCCAGCAGACCGACAGGGGCCCCAACTAATGAAAAACTGTTTTTT. Full variable domain (rest looked up from reference TRBV28 and TRBJ1-4): DVKVTQSSRYLVKRTGEKVFLECVQDMDHENMFWYRQDPGLGLRLIYFSYDVKMKEKGDIPEGYSVSREKKERFSLILESASTNQTSMYLCASRPTGAPTNEKLFFGSGTQLSVL.

The chain links TRBV27 to TRBJ2-7; 10 nucleotides agree with TRBD2. V trimming: 5 bases; J trimming: 2 bases; junction bases outside the gene matches: 9. The CDR3 is 16 amino acids. From germline, CDR1 is MNHEY and CDR2 SMNVEV (reference sequence). The CDR3 loop reads CASSVASGSLTYEQYF. As DNA, the CDR3 is TGTGCCAGCAGTGTGGCTAGCGGGAGTCTTACCTACGAGCAGTACTTC.

This chain joins TRBV23-1 and TRBJ2-5, with D tentatively TRBD1 (6 bases). TRBV23-1 is flagged as an ORF with uncertain function. V was pared by 6 bases and J by 4 bases, with 24 bases between. The CDR3 is made up of 17 amino acids. The DNA for the CDR3 is TGCGCCAGCAGCCGATGCCTTGGGCAGGGGATACTAGAGACCCAGTACTTC. Translating it yields CASSRCLGQGILETQYF.

The chain carries TRBV6-5 and TRBJ1-5; D possibly corresponds to TRBD1 (5 bases). The CDR3 is 16 amino acids. Germline V lookup: CDR1 MNHEY, CDR2 SVGAGI. Between the trimmed V and J ends, which lost 4 bases and 0 bases, there was a span of 13 bases. The CDR3 DNA follows: TGTGCCAGCAGTTCCCAGGGTAGGGGTAGCAATCAGCCCCAGCATTTT. This encodes CASSSQGRGSNQPQHF.

In its sample, this clone was seen a few times. This chain joins TRBV5-5 and TRBJ1-1; possible D gene TRBD1, 5 bases. This CDR3 is 15 amino acids long. CDR1 and CDR2 from the germline V gene are SGHKS and YYEKEE (reference sequence). Trimming shortened V by 1 base and J by 3 bases, and 13 bases separated the two germline ends. The CDR3 loop is CASSLLGGRDTEAFF. Here the CDR3 DNA reads TGTGCCAGCAGCTTGCTGGGGGGACGTGACACTGAAGCTTTCTTT.

The chain employs TRBV9 and TRBJ2-5, with D possibly being TRBD1 (6 bases). CDR1 and CDR2 (germline): SGDLS, YYNGEE. Trimming took off 4 bases at V and 1 base at J, with 14 bases between the two ends. The CDR3 consists of 15 residues. The CDR3 sequence is CASSTNDRIQETQYF. The DNA of the CDR3 is TGTGCCAGCAGCACAAACGACAGGATCCAAGAGACCCAGTACTTC.

The J gene is TRBJ2-5, the V gene TRBV4-1, with TRBD1 as a possible D gene (5 bases). With 0 bases removed from V and 3 bases from J, the gap between germline ends came to 8 bases. This CDR3 spans 14 amino acids. Germline V gene data show CDR1 as MGHRA and CDR2 as YSYEKL. The CDR3 protein is CASSQESTEETQYF. CDR3 coding DNA: TGCGCCAGCAGCCAAGAGTCGACAGAAGAGACCCAGTACTTC.

The chain recombines TRBV7-2 with TRBJ2-7; 14 nucleotides agree with TRBD2. This CDR3 contains 16 residues. V was clipped by 0 bases and J by 3 bases; unmatched bases: 1. CDR1 is SGHTA and CDR2 is FQGNSA in the germline V gene. Here the CDR3 DNA reads TGTGCCAGCAGCTTAGCAGGGACTAGCGGGAGCTACGAGCAGTACTTC. Protein sequence: CASSLAGTSGSYEQYF.

The genes are TRBV18 and TRBJ1-5, with a weak D call TRBD1 (6 bases). This CDR3 spans 19 amino acids. Germline assignment: CDR1 KGHSH and CDR2 LQKENI. V shed 3 bases and J shed 1 base, with 22 bases lying between them. Here the CDR3 DNA reads TGTGCCAGCTCACCCCGGGGGGTAAACACAGGGATAAGCAATCAGCCCCAGCATTTT. This codes for CASSPRGVNTGISNQPQHF.

This clone has at least ten counts. This chain connects TRBV19 to TRBJ1-6; D perhaps matches TRBD1 (6 bases). Looked up from germline, CDR1 is LNHDA and CDR2 is SQIVND (reference sequence). Trimming shortened V by 3 bases and J by 9 bases, and 12 bases separated the two germline ends. This CDR3 comprises 14 residues. CDR3 in DNA: TGTGCCAGTAGTATCACAGGGCACAGTTCACCCCTCCACTTT. This codes for CASSITGHSSPLHF.

This clone was recorded only once. This sequence joins TRBV4-1 and TRBJ2-7; 8 bases agree with TRBD1. Looked up from germline, CDR1 is MGHRA and CDR2 is YSYEKL. The CDR3 has 13 amino acids. The junction had 4 bases not matched to a gene; V was cut back by 3 bases and J by 6 bases. CDR3 in amino acids: CASSQGQATEQYF. The DNA of the CDR3 is TGCGCCAGCAGCCAGGGACAGGCTACCGAGCAGTACTTC.

The CDR3 DNA reads as TGTGCCAGCAGCCCGGGACTAGCGGGAGTAGAGCAGTTCTTC. It specifies CASSPGLAGVEQFF. The chain joins TRBV11-2 to TRBJ2-1, with 14 bases matching TRBD2. Per the germline V gene, CDR1 is SGHAT and CDR2 is FQNNGV. This CDR3 is 14 amino acids long. Trimming at V came to 5 bases and at J to 10 bases, leaving 4 bases not matched to a gene.

This rearrangement joins TRBV19 to TRBJ1-3, with 10 bases that match TRBD1. CDR3 length: 14 residues. After removal of 7 bases from V and 7 bases from J, the junction contained 7 bases not matched to a gene. CDR1 is LNHDA and CDR2 is SQIVND in the germline V gene (reference sequence). CDR3 nucleotides: TGTGCCAGTACATTTGGGACAGGGGTCAACACCATATATTTT. This codes for CASTFGTGVNTIYF.

The rearrangement joins TRBV9 to TRBJ2-7; possible D gene TRBD1, 6 bases. V was trimmed by 3 bases and J by 0 bases, leaving 16 bases between them. The CDR3 covers 16 residues. Per germline, CDR1 SGDLS and CDR2 YYNGEE. This chain's CDR3 is CASSGQTGVSSYEQYF. CDR3 bases: TGTGCCAGCAGCGGCCAGACAGGAGTGAGCTCCTACGAGCAGTACTTC.

J is TRBJ1-5 and V is TRBV9, with unresolved D. Germline-derived CDR1 and CDR2 are SGDLS and YYNGEE. This CDR3 contains 15 residues. V was trimmed by 3 bases and J by 6 bases, leaving 16 bases between them. This chain's CDR3 is CASSEGDTGAQPQHF. The DNA for the CDR3 is TGTGCCAGCAGCGAGGGAGACACGGGCGCTCAGCCCCAGCATTTT.

The chain couples TRBV7-8 to TRBJ1-2; TRBD1 matches 8 bases. Germline assignment: CDR1 SGHVS and CDR2 FQNEAQ. Unmatched junction bases numbered 7, after V lost 4 bases and J lost 6 bases. The CDR3 is 14 residues long. The CDR3 DNA reads as TGTGCCAGCAGCTCGAGGGACAGGTGGAATGGCTACACCTTC. Its protein is CASSSRDRWNGYTF.

The chain is built from TRBV19 and TRBJ2-5, with TRBD1 identical over 7 bases. CDR3 length equals 20 residues. Germline loops: CDR1 LNHDA, CDR2 SQIVND (reference sequence). J gave up 5 bases and V 2 bases, and 23 bases lay outside the gene matches. For the CDR3, the DNA is TGTGCCAGTAGTATAAATACCCCCGGACAGGTCGGCTTCTCTTTGGAGACCCAGTACTTC. It codes for CASSINTPGQVGFSLETQYF.

The chain employs TRBV15 and TRBJ2-7; 10 positions match TRBD1. The length of the CDR3 is 18 residues. Trimming removed 0 bases from V and 0 bases from J; junction bases left unmatched: 8. Germline V gives CDR1 LNHNV, CDR2 YYDKDF (reference sequence). The CDR3 spells CATSREFSTGGDSYEQYF. The DNA of the CDR3 is TGTGCCACCAGCAGAGAATTCTCGACAGGGGGCGACTCCTACGAGCAGTACTTC.

This chain links TRBV28 with TRBJ1-1; TRBD1 matches at 8 bases. This CDR3 contains 15 residues. With V trimmed by 2 bases and J by 5 bases, 7 bases remained unmatched. Germline V gene lookup returns CDR1 MDHEN and CDR2 SYDVKM. This CDR3 reads CASSLGQGARTEAFF. CDR3 sequence (DNA): TGTGCCAGCAGTTTAGGGCAGGGGGCGCGTACTGAAGCTTTCTTT.

There are a few counts of this clone. V usage is TRBV5-6 and J usage is TRBJ1-4; 10 bases line up with TRBD1. Germline V gene lookup returns CDR1 SGHDT and CDR2 YYEEEE. The CDR3 contains 14 residues. V dropped 4 bases and J dropped 8; count of bases not matched to a gene: 5. CDR3 nucleotide sequence: TGTGCCAGCAGCGGGACAGGGGTTGGAGAAAAACTGTTTTTT. Encoded protein: CASSGTGVGEKLFF.